The rows below give T cell receptor beta chains drawn from one sample of a study of blood T cell repertoires in COVID-19. Clones were sequenced by immunoSEQ multiplex PCR, and TCRdb holds only the in-frame ones, with some missing. In the table there are roughly 360,000 clones, roughly 80% of which are singletons. The sequencing sample was made of peripheral blood. The receptors originated from a human donor with acute or convalescent COVID-19. The donor label of this sample is uncertain. Both conserved end residues are part of each CDR3. The order of the fields is clone size, V gene, J gene, D gene, CDR3 protein, CDR3 DNA. A D gene is named only where the DNA matches it firmly. For some rows the clone size is stated as once, few or many, or as a class when expanded; others skip it.

clone size: .; V gene: TRBV6-6; J gene: TRBJ1-4; D gene: .; CDR3 protein: CATTTGYNEKLFF; CDR3 DNA: TGTGCCACCACTACAGGATATAATGAAAAACTGTTTTTT
clone size: .; V gene: TRBV27; J gene: TRBJ1-4; D gene: .; CDR3 protein: CASSLLGSGTNEKLFF; CDR3 DNA: TGTGCCAGCAGTTTATTGGGCAGCGGGACAAATGAAAAACTGTTTTTT
clone size: .; V gene: TRBV6-5; J gene: TRBJ2-3; D gene: .; CDR3 protein: CASSLAVRTDTQYF; CDR3 DNA: TGTGCCAGCAGTCTAGCCGTTCGCACAGATACGCAGTATTTT
clone size: once; V gene: TRBV6-6; J gene: TRBJ1-1; D gene: TRBD1; CDR3 protein: CASTTGGRPEAFF; CDR3 DNA: TGTGCCAGCACGACAGGGGGGAGGCCCGAAGCTTTCTTT
clone size: once; V gene: TRBV7-8; J gene: TRBJ2-2; D gene: TRBD1; CDR3 protein: CASSLGQGNGELFF; CDR3 DNA: TGTGCCAGCAGCTTAGGACAGGGTAACGGGGAGCTGTTTTTT
clone size: .; V gene: TRBV28; J gene: TRBJ1-1; D gene: TRBD1; CDR3 protein: CASSLTGVASTEAFF; CDR3 DNA: TGTGCCAGCAGTTTAACAGGGGTGGCGAGCACTGAAGCTTTCTTT
clone size: .; V gene: TRBV27; J gene: TRBJ2-7; D gene: TRBD1; CDR3 protein: CASSTQGVYEQYF; CDR3 DNA: TGTGCCAGCAGTACCCAGGGGGTCTACGAGCAGTACTTC
clone size: .; V gene: TRBV19; J gene: TRBJ2-3; D gene: .; CDR3 protein: CATSWGLTSRDTQYF; CDR3 DNA: TGTGCCACCTCCTGGGGTCTAACTAGCAGGGATACGCAGTATTTT
clone size: .; V gene: TRBV7-8; J gene: TRBJ1-1; D gene: .; CDR3 protein: CASSRQQGENTEAFF; CDR3 DNA: TGTGCCAGTAGCCGACAACAGGGAGAAAACACTGAAGCTTTCTTT
clone size: .; V gene: TRBV6-5; J gene: TRBJ1-1; D gene: .; CDR3 protein: CASRPQGSNTEAFF; CDR3 DNA: TGTGCCAGCAGACCACAGGGATCGAACACTGAAGCTTTCTTT
clone size: .; V gene: TRBV15; J gene: TRBJ1-6; D gene: .; CDR3 protein: CATSRLGGGRNSPLHF; CDR3 DNA: TGTGCCACCAGCAGGCTGGGCGGGGGACGTAATTCACCCCTCCACTTT
clone size: .; V gene: TRBV27; J gene: TRBJ1-2; D gene: TRBD1; CDR3 protein: CASSLSYRGRGGYTF; CDR3 DNA: TGTGCCAGCAGTTTATCGTACAGGGGGCGCGGAGGCTACACCTTC
clone size: once; V gene: TRBV27; J gene: TRBJ2-7; D gene: TRBD1; CDR3 protein: CASSDTGTGSYEQYF; CDR3 DNA: TGTGCCAGCAGTGACACCGGGACAGGGAGTTACGAGCAGTACTTC
clone size: .; V gene: TRBV29-1; J gene: TRBJ2-4; D gene: TRBD2; CDR3 protein: CSVEGTSKNIQYF; CDR3 DNA: TGCAGCGTTGAGGGGACTAGCAAAAACATTCAGTACTTC
clone size: once; V gene: TRBV11-2; J gene: TRBJ1-6; D gene: .; CDR3 protein: CASSLTDSYNSPLHF; CDR3 DNA: TGTGCCAGCAGCTTGACAGATTCCTATAATTCACCCCTCCACTTT
clone size: many; V gene: TRBV21-1; J gene: TRBJ2-5; D gene: .; CDR3 protein: CASSKAGPEPIQETQYF; CDR3 DNA: TGTGCCAGCAGCAAAGCTGGGCCAGAACCTATACAAGAGACCCAGTACTTC
clone size: .; V gene: TRBV28; J gene: TRBJ2-7; D gene: TRBD2; CDR3 protein: CASSPGTSGNYEQYF; CDR3 DNA: TGTGCCAGCAGTCCGGGGACTAGCGGGAACTACGAGCAGTACTTC
clone size: .; V gene: TRBV28; J gene: TRBJ2-7; D gene: TRBD2; CDR3 protein: CASSSGTRGYEQYF; CDR3 DNA: TGTGCCAGCAGTTCCGGGACTAGGGGCTACGAGCAGTACTTC
clone size: .; V gene: TRBV7-6; J gene: TRBJ1-3; D gene: TRBD1; CDR3 protein: CASSTQGAGYSGNTIYF; CDR3 DNA: TGTGCCAGCAGCACCCAGGGGGCTGGCTACTCTGGAAACACCATATATTTT
clone size: .; V gene: TRBV6-5; J gene: TRBJ1-1; D gene: TRBD1; CDR3 protein: CASSYLRGGSYTEAFF; CDR3 DNA: TGTGCCAGCAGTTACCTTAGAGGGGGCTCGTACACTGAAGCTTTCTTT
clone size: few; V gene: TRBV2; J gene: TRBJ2-1; D gene: .; CDR3 protein: CASSRENEQFF; CDR3 DNA: TGTGCCAGCAGCCGAGAGAATGAGCAGTTCTTC
clone size: .; V gene: TRBV28; J gene: TRBJ1-6; D gene: .; CDR3 protein: CASSFSRAPWNGSPLHF; CDR3 DNA: TGTGCCAGCAGTTTCTCCAGGGCGCCGTGGAATGGGTCACCCCTCCACTTT
clone size: .; V gene: TRBV18; J gene: TRBJ2-7; D gene: TRBD1; CDR3 protein: CASSPSSGTGYEQYF; CDR3 DNA: TGTGCCAGCTCACCATCTTCCGGGACAGGTTACGAGCAGTACTTC
clone size: .; V gene: TRBV6-7; J gene: TRBJ1-2; D gene: .; CDR3 protein: CASRPRIYRDTYGYTF; CDR3 DNA: TGTGCCAGCAGACCACGTATTTACAGGGACACCTATGGCTACACCTTC
clone size: .; V gene: TRBV3-1/TRBV3-2; J gene: TRBJ1-2; D gene: .; CDR3 protein: CASSQVTGLSTF; CDR3 DNA: TGTGCCAGCAGCCAAGTCACAGGGCTTTCCACCTTC
clone size: few; V gene: TRBV4-2; J gene: TRBJ1-1; D gene: TRBD1; CDR3 protein: CASSQYGWQGGRTEAFF; CDR3 DNA: TGTGCCAGCAGCCAATACGGGTGGCAGGGGGGTCGGACTGAAGCTTTCTTT
clone size: .; V gene: TRBV6-5; J gene: TRBJ1-6; D gene: .; CDR3 protein: CASWARNNSPLHF; CDR3 DNA: TGTGCCAGCTGGGCGCGCAATAATTCACCCCTCCACTTT
clone size: .; V gene: TRBV6-5; J gene: TRBJ1-1; D gene: .; CDR3 protein: CASSYVFGFNTEAFF; CDR3 DNA: TGTGCCAGCAGTTACGTTTTCGGGTTTAACACTGAAGCTTTCTTT
clone size: .; V gene: TRBV18; J gene: TRBJ1-1; D gene: TRBD1; CDR3 protein: CASSLGQGYTEAFF; CDR3 DNA: TGTGCCAGCTCACTAGGACAGGGCTACACTGAAGCTTTCTTT
clone size: few; V gene: TRBV5-4; J gene: TRBJ1-2; D gene: .; CDR3 protein: CASSLDWGRNYGYTF; CDR3 DNA: TGTGCCAGCAGCTTGGATTGGGGGCGCAACTATGGCTACACCTTC
clone size: .; V gene: TRBV7-9; J gene: TRBJ2-3; D gene: TRBD2; CDR3 protein: CASSARLAGTDTQYF; CDR3 DNA: TGTGCCAGCAGCGCCAGACTAGCGGGCACAGATACGCAGTATTTT
clone size: .; V gene: TRBV9; J gene: TRBJ1-3; D gene: .; CDR3 protein: CASSGSGSPSGNTIYF; CDR3 DNA: TGTGCCAGCAGCGGATCAGGGTCCCCCTCTGGAAACACCATATATTTT
clone size: .; V gene: TRBV12-2; J gene: TRBJ2-7; D gene: .; CDR3 protein: CASRFESQGARYEQYF; CDR3 DNA: TGTGCAAGTCGCTTCGAGTCACAGGGGGCAAGGTACGAGCAGTACTTC
clone size: .; V gene: TRBV27; J gene: TRBJ2-1; D gene: TRBD2; CDR3 protein: CASSSRAGVFNEQFF; CDR3 DNA: TGTGCCAGCAGTTCGCGAGCGGGAGTGTTCAATGAGCAGTTCTTC
clone size: .; V gene: TRBV4-2; J gene: TRBJ1-6; D gene: .; CDR3 protein: CASSQDREGSPLHF; CDR3 DNA: TGTGCCAGCAGCCAAGACAGGGAGGGTTCACCCCTCCACTTT
clone size: .; V gene: TRBV3-1/TRBV3-2; J gene: TRBJ1-2; D gene: TRBD1; CDR3 protein: CASSPWDRANYGYTF; CDR3 DNA: TGTGCCAGCAGCCCATGGGACAGGGCCAACTATGGCTACACCTTC
clone size: .; V gene: TRBV5-5; J gene: TRBJ2-3; D gene: TRBD1; CDR3 protein: CASSLTGTGGRSPTDTQYF; CDR3 DNA: TGTGCCAGCAGCTTGACCGGGACAGGGGGCCGGAGTCCAACAGATACGCAGTATTTT
clone size: .; V gene: TRBV19; J gene: TRBJ1-1; D gene: TRBD1; CDR3 protein: CASRLSGTGRSEAFF; CDR3 DNA: TGTGCCAGTAGACTATCTGGGACAGGGAGGTCTGAAGCTTTCTTT
clone size: .; V gene: TRBV7-8; J gene: TRBJ1-2; D gene: .; CDR3 protein: CASSLAAGGYTF; CDR3 DNA: TGTGCCAGCAGCTTAGCTGCGGGAGGCTACACCTTC
clone size: .; V gene: TRBV12-5; J gene: TRBJ2-5; D gene: .; CDR3 protein: CASGSVTARRETQYF; CDR3 DNA: TGTGCTAGTGGTTCTGTGACAGCTCGTCGAGAGACCCAGTACTTC
clone size: .; V gene: TRBV7-9; J gene: TRBJ1-2; D gene: .; CDR3 protein: CASSFPVSTTGYTF; CDR3 DNA: TGTGCCAGCAGCTTCCCGGTCTCCACTACGGGCTACACCTTC
clone size: once; V gene: TRBV18; J gene: TRBJ1-1; D gene: TRBD1; CDR3 protein: CASSPMGAGGNTEAFF; CDR3 DNA: TGTGCCAGCTCACCAATGGGGGCAGGGGGTAACACTGAAGCTTTCTTT
clone size: .; V gene: TRBV5-6; J gene: TRBJ2-3; D gene: TRBD2; CDR3 protein: CASSLFRGGRTDTQYF; CDR3 DNA: TGTGCCAGCAGCTTGTTCCGCGGGGGTCGGACAGATACGCAGTATTTT
clone size: few; V gene: TRBV5-1; J gene: TRBJ2-7; D gene: .; CDR3 protein: CASSLGGNPMDEQYF; CDR3 DNA: TGCGCCAGCAGCTTGGGAGGGAACCCCATGGACGAGCAGTACTTC
clone size: .; V gene: TRBV5-1; J gene: TRBJ2-1; D gene: TRBD2; CDR3 protein: CASSFSGSPNNEQFF; CDR3 DNA: TGCGCCAGCAGCTTTAGCGGGAGCCCTAACAATGAGCAGTTCTTC
clone size: .; V gene: TRBV6-1; J gene: TRBJ1-4; D gene: .; CDR3 protein: CASSELSGSANEKLFF; CDR3 DNA: TGTGCCAGCAGTGAACTTTCAGGGTCTGCCAATGAAAAACTGTTTTTT
clone size: few; V gene: TRBV18; J gene: TRBJ1-6; D gene: .; CDR3 protein: CASSPRPPRGTARHSPLHF; CDR3 DNA: TGTGCCAGCTCACCACGGCCTCCAAGGGGCACAGCTCGACATTCACCCCTCCACTTT
clone size: .; V gene: TRBV10-3; J gene: TRBJ2-7; D gene: .; CDR3 protein: CAISESQGGEQYF; CDR3 DNA: TGTGCCATCAGTGAGTCGCAGGGTGGCGAGCAGTACTTC
clone size: .; V gene: TRBV6-5; J gene: TRBJ2-7; D gene: TRBD1; CDR3 protein: CASSSRDRGVYEQYF; CDR3 DNA: TGTGCCAGCAGCTCCCGGGACAGGGGGGTTTACGAGCAGTACTTC
clone size: .; V gene: TRBV6-5; J gene: TRBJ2-1; D gene: TRBD1; CDR3 protein: CAAGVGTASNEQFF; CDR3 DNA: TGTGCAGCCGGCGTGGGGACAGCCTCCAATGAGCAGTTCTTC
clone size: .; V gene: TRBV20-1; J gene: TRBJ2-7; D gene: .; CDR3 protein: CSASPLAPYEQYF; CDR3 DNA: TGCAGTGCTAGTCCACTAGCTCCCTACGAGCAGTACTTC
clone size: .; V gene: TRBV2; J gene: TRBJ2-5; D gene: TRBD2; CDR3 protein: CASKGRLAGGQETQYF; CDR3 DNA: TGTGCCAGCAAGGGAAGACTAGCGGGAGGCCAAGAGACCCAGTACTTC